This T cell receptor (beta chain) comes out of a study of tumor-infiltrating lymphocytes in primary liver carcinoma. Whole-study context: Patients had primary liver carcinoma treated by surgical resection.

General study findings and limits: For tumor-adjacent and tumor-blood pairs, overlap was less than that seen for tumor region pairs.

Total RNA (around 0.45 ug) served as template for TCR beta cDNA synthesis primed by a constant-region primer. Employing slightly modified ARM-PCR, three nested multiplex PCR rounds were run, and these gave rise to the TCR beta libraries. Each CDR3 protein is one row after TCRdb ran MiXCR on the multiplex PCR reads. The sample includes approximately 310,000 distinct CDR3 sequences, over 55% of them seen just once. Worth noting for this clonotype: Its antigen is as yet unknown. Possible read error: a much larger clone is one base away.

It was unsorted whole blood that yielded blood RNA, and germline DNA was also extracted. Collection of about 4 milliliters of peripheral blood took place before surgery. Specimen: peripheral blood. This receptor was taken from a man aged 40-55 years with primary liver carcinoma and hepatitis B virus infection.

The CDR3 protein is CANTQDRGRQTYYEQYF. DNA of the CDR3: TGTGCCAACACCCAGGACCGAGGACGGCAGACTTACTACGAGCAGTACTTC. V gene TRBV6-1 combines with J gene TRBJ2-7; D not certain. This CDR3 is 17 amino acids long. Germline-derived CDR1 and CDR2 are MNHNS and SASEGT. V lost 10 bases, J lost 3 bases, and 28 bases lay in between.